A few counts support the clone carrying this TCR beta chain. The antigen remains undetermined. HTBI primers from iRepertoire and Arm-PCR of CDR3 regions yielded the TCR beta libraries. TCRdb ran MiXCR on the multiplex PCR reads and lists one entry per CDR3 protein. The profile shows around 470,000 distinct CDR3 sequences, about 14% of them singletons. Sample time point: newly diagnosed GD, antithyroid drugs for less than 3 months. Making the TCR library involved RNA that had been extracted from PBMCs. This sample was taken from a study of regulatory T cells in long-lasting Graves disease. At the level of the study: Antithyroid drug intake by newly diagnosed Graves' patients had lasted under 3 months.

Regarding the study as a whole: Few sampled subjects may have lowered accuracy. Among samples with persistent disease, TRBV28, TRBJ1-2 and TRBJ2-5 were favored. Among persistent patients, a larger number of public clonotypes were shared (around 2,700) than among newly diagnosed patients (under 1,000).

The CDR3 length is 18 residues. V dropped 3 bases and J dropped 2; count of bases not matched to a gene: 13. This sample also appeared in a second study, on T cells in Graves' hyperthyroidism and ophthalmopathy.

The receptor was isolated from a woman aged 45 to 65 with Graves disease. Sequenced material: peripheral blood mononuclear cells (PBMCs), taken at new diagnosis, from a patient treated with antithyroid drugs. The J gene is TRBJ1-1, the V gene TRBV12-3 or TRBV12-4; 9 positions agree with TRBD1. CDR3 amino acids: CASSFTGTGFWSNTEAFF. In DNA form, the CDR3 reads TGTGCCAGCAGTTTCACCGGGACAGGGTTCTGGAGTAACACTGAAGCTTTCTTT.